Below, 15 T cell receptor beta chains from the same sample are listed, as sequenced in a study of blood T cell repertoires in COVID-19. Profiling relied on immunoSEQ multiplex PCR, and the TCRdb table lists in-frame clones only, not all of them. The sample shows about 360,000 clones, 65% to 90% of them seen only once. Material for sequencing was peripheral blood. The receptors were gathered from a woman aged 55-75 years with COVID-19, enrolled during active disease.

J is TRBJ2-1 and V is TRBV12-3 or TRBV12-4; 7 bases map to TRBD1. V was clipped by 7 bases and J by 6 bases; unmatched bases: 3. The CDR3 is 12 residues long. CDR3 region: CASTRTGNEQFF. For the CDR3, the DNA is TGTGCCAGCACCCGGACAGGCAATGAGCAGTTCTTC.

The chain combines TRBV18 with TRBJ1-3, with D unresolved. V lost 3 bases to trimming and J lost 4 bases, with 4 bases between them. The CDR3 extends over 12 amino acids. Germline CDR1 is KGHSH and CDR2 is LQKENI. As DNA, the CDR3 is TGTGCCAGCTCACCGCAGGGAAACACCATATATTTT. This translates into CASSPQGNTIYF.

This clone has just one count. The chain couples TRBV7-9 to TRBJ2-2, with a tentative D call TRBD1 (6 bases). The CDR3 has 13 amino acids. Trimming took 2 bases from V and 6 from J, leaving 7 bases between them. Germline CDR1 SEHNR, CDR2 FQNEAQ (reference sequence). The CDR3, as DNA: TGTGCCAGCAGCTTATGGGGGCCCGGGGAGCTGTTTTTT. Residues: CASSLWGPGELFF.

The chain is built from TRBV7-9 and TRBJ1-5, with D unclear. CDR3 length equals 13 residues. V was pared by 5 bases and J by 0 bases, with 5 bases between. In germline, CDR1 is SEHNR, CDR2 FQNEAQ (reference sequence). The CDR3 is CASSQDSNQPQHF. In nucleotides, the CDR3 is TGTGCCAGCAGCCAGGATAGCAATCAGCCCCAGCATTTT.

V usage is TRBV11-2 and J usage is TRBJ2-7; TRBD2 is a possible D gene (6 bases). Trimming shortened V by 2 bases and J by 3 bases, and 11 bases separated the two germline ends. Looked up from germline, CDR1 is SGHAT and CDR2 is FQNNGV. This CDR3 is built from 14 residues. This CDR3 reads CASSLSDGGYEQYF. The CDR3 region has the DNA TGTGCCAGCAGCTTAAGTGACGGGGGCTACGAGCAGTACTTC.

The chain has TRBV7-2 and TRBJ2-1; D not resolved. V lost 7 bases, J lost 0 bases, and 10 bases lay in between. Germline V gene data show CDR1 as SGHTA and CDR2 as FQGNSA. This CDR3 region has 14 residues. CDR3 DNA sequence: TGTGCCAGCACCCCGTCGAGCTCCTACAATGAGCAGTTCTTC. Residues: CASTPSSSYNEQFF.

The chain has TRBV7-9 and TRBJ2-1; the match to TRBD1 covers 8 bases. V shed 5 bases, J shed 9 bases, and the junction held 9 bases outside the gene matches. This CDR3 spans 14 amino acids. Germline CDR1 reads SEHNR; CDR2 reads FQNEAQ (reference sequence). This CDR3 reads CASSPGTGLVEQFF. DNA for the CDR3: TGTGCCAGCAGCCCCGGGACAGGATTGGTTGAGCAGTTCTTC.

J is TRBJ1-5 and V is TRBV27; D remains ambiguous. The ends were cut back, 3 bases at V and 3 bases at J, with 6 bases in the middle. The CDR3 is 13 amino acids. From germline, CDR1 is MNHEY and CDR2 SMNVEV (reference sequence). CDR3 sequence (DNA): TGTGCCAGCAGTTTGCAGGTCAATCAGCCCCAGCATTTT. It translates to CASSLQVNQPQHF.

The J gene is TRBJ1-1, the V gene TRBV12-5, with D unclear. In germline, CDR1 is LGHNT, CDR2 FRNRAP. Trimming removed 5 bases from V and 3 bases from J, with 13 bases in between. The CDR3 spans 14 residues. CDR3 sequence: CASGQSTVYTEAFF. CDR3 DNA: TGTGCTAGTGGTCAATCAACAGTATACACTGAAGCTTTCTTT.

The chain joins TRBV11-2 to TRBJ1-5; a weak D match, TRBD1 (5 bases). Trimming took 0 bases from V and 7 from J, leaving 13 bases between them. This CDR3 is built from 15 residues. The germline gives CDR1 SGHAT, CDR2 FQNNGV. The CDR3 nucleotides read TGTGCCAGCAGCTTAGACCCGGGACTAGGGCAGCCCCAGCATTTT. Its translation: CASSLDPGLGQPQHF.

In regard to this clone: The sample holds other DNA sequences that translate to the same CDR3. The chain is built from TRBV7-2 and TRBJ1-2; 9 bases match TRBD1. The CDR3 consists of 13 residues. Germline CDR1 SGHTA, CDR2 FQGNSA. V was pared by 5 bases and J by 8 bases, with 6 bases of the junction left unmatched. CDR3: CASSAGQGYGYTF. CDR3 nucleotide sequence: TGTGCCAGCAGCGCGGGACAGGGCTACGGCTACACCTTC. Full variable domain (outside the CDR3, taken from reference TRBV7-2 and TRBJ1-2): GAGVSQSPSNKVTEKGKDVELRCDPISGHTALYWYRQSLGQGLEFLIYFQGNSAPDKSGLPSDRFSAERTGGSVSTLTIQRTQQEDSAVYLCASSAGQGYGYTFGSGTRLTVV.

The chain carries TRBV3-1 (or the pseudogene TRBV3-2) and TRBJ2-2, with 7 nucleotides matching TRBD1. With 3 bases clipped from V and 7 bases from J, the junction kept 8 bases outside the gene matches. Germline V lookup: CDR1 LGHDT, CDR2 YNNKEL (reference sequence). The CDR3 is 15 amino acids. The CDR3 protein is CASSQERGPGGELFF. CDR3 bases: TGTGCCAGCAGCCAGGAAAGGGGGCCTGGCGGGGAGCTGTTTTTT.

V and J are TRBV5-1 and TRBJ2-5; D is uncertain. CDR1 is SGHRS, CDR2 YFSETQ, per germline. V lost 1 base and J 4 bases, leaving 14 bases between the germline ends. The CDR3 covers 15 residues. The CDR3 DNA sequence: TGCGCCAGCAGCTTGATGTTTCAGGAAACAGAGACCCAGTACTTC. It translates to CASSLMFQETETQYF.

The rearrangement links TRBV23-1 to TRBJ1-2; D not certain. TRBV23-1 is reported as an ORF; its role is uncertain. V lost 7 bases to trimming and J lost 7 bases, with 37 bases between them. The CDR3 contains 20 residues. The CDR3 region is CASILIPWGDPWRGKSGYTF. The CDR3 DNA reads TGCGCCAGCATTCTCATTCCATGGGGAGATCCATGGCGGGGAAAGAGTGGCTACACCTTC.

The genes are TRBV21-1 and TRBJ1-1. TRBV21-1 counts as a pseudogene. CDR3 length: 16 residues. The CDR3 sequence is CASSTREGEGNTEAFF. As DNA, the CDR3 is TGTGCCAGCAGCACCCGGGAAGGTGAGGGCAACACTGAAGCTTTCTTT.